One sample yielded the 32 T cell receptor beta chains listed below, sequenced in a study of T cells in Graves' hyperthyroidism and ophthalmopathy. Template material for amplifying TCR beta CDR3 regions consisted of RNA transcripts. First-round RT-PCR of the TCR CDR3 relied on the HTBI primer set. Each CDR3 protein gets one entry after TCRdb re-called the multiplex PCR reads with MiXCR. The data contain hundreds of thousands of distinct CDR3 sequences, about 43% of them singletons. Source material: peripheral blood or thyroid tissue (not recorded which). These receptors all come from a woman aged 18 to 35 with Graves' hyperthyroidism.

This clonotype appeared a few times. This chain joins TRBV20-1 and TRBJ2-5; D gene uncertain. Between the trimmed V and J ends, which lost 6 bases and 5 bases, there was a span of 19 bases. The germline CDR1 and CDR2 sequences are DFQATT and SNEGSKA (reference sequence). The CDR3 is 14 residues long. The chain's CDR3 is CSAPANPLRETQYF. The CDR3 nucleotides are TGCAGTGCCCCAGCGAACCCGCTTCGGGAGACCCAGTACTTC.

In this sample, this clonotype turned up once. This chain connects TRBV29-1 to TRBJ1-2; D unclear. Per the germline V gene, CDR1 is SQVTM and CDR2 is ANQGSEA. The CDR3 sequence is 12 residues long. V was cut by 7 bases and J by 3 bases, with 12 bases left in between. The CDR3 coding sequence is TGCAGCGCCGCGGGCCGCGACTATGGCTACACCTTC. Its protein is CSAAGRDYGYTF.

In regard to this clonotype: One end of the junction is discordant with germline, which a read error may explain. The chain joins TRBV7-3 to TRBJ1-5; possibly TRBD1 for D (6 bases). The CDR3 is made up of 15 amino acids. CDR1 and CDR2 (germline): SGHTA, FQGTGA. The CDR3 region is CASNLTGGAGQPQHF. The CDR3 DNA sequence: TGTGCCAGCAACTTAACTGGGGGCGCGGGTCAGCCCCAGCATTTT.

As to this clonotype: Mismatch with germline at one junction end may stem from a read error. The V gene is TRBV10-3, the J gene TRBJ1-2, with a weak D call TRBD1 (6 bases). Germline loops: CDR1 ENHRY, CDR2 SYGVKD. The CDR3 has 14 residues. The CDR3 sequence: CASSEQEGGYGYTF. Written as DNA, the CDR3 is TGTGCCAGCAGTGAACAGGAAGGGGGCTATGGCTACACCTTC.

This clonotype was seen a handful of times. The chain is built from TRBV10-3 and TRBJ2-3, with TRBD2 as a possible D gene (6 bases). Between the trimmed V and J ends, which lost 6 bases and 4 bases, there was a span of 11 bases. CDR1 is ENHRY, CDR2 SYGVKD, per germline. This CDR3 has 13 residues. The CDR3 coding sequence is TGTGCCATCAGCCAGGGAGGCTCAGATACGCAGTATTTT. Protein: CAISQGGSDTQYF.

CDR3 residues: CSVGTGDGEKLFF. The CDR3 bases are TGCAGCGTTGGTACAGGGGATGGTGAAAAACTGTTTTTT. This rearrangement joins TRBV29-1 to TRBJ1-4, with 7 bases identical to TRBD1. Germline CDR1 is SQVTM and CDR2 is ANQGSEA. V lost 4 bases and J lost 7; bases outside the gene matches: 6. The CDR3 runs to 13 residues.

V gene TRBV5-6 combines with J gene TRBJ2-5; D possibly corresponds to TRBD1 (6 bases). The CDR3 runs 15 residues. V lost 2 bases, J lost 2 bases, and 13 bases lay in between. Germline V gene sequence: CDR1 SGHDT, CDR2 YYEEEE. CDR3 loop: CASSLGMGQQETQYF. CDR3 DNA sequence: TGTGCCAGCAGCTTAGGGATGGGACAACAAGAGACCCAGTACTTC.

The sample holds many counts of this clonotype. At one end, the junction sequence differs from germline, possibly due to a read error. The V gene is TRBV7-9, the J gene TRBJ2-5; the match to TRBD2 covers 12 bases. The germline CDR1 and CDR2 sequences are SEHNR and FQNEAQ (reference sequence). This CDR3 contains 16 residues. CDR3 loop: CASSQDLAGGPETQYF. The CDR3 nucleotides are TGCGCCAGCAGCCAAGACCTAGCGGGAGGGCCCGAGACCCAGTACTTC.

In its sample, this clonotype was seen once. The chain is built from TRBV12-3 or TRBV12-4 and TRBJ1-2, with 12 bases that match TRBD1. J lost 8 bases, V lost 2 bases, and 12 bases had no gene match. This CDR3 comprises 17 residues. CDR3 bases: TGTGCCAGCAGTTTAACCGGGACAGGGGGCCTGAAGCGCGGCTACACCTTC. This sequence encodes CASSLTGTGGLKRGYTF.

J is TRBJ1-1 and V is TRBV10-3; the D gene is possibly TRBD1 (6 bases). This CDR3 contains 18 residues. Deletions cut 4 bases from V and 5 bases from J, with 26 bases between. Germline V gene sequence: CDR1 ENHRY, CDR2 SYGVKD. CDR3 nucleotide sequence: TGTGCCATCAGTGTGCGGGGAAAGGGGTTACAGGGAAGAACTGAAGCTTTCTTT. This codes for CAISVRGKGLQGRTEAFF.

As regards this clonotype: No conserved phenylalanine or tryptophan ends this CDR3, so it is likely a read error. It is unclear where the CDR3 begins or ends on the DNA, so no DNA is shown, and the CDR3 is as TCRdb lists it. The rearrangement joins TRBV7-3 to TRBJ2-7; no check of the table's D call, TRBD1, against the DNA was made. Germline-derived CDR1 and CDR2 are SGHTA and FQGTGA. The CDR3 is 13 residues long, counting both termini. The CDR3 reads CASSVSGGTSSTS.

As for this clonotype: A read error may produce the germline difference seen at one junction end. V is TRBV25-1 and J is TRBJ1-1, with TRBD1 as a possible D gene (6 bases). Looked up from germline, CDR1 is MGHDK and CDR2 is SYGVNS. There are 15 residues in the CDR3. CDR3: CASRKGGARDTKAFF. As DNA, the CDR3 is TGTGCCAGCAGGAAGGGGGGGGCGCGGGACACTAAAGCTTTCTTT.

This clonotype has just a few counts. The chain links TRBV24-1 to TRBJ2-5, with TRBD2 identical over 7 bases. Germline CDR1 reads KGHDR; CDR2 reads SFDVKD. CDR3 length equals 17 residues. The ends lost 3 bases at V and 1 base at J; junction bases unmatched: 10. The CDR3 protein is CATSDAGVAGVQETQYF. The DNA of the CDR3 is TGTGCCACCAGTGATGCGGGGGTGGCGGGCGTCCAAGAGACCCAGTACTTC.

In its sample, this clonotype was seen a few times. CDR3 region: CASSEAGSSYEQYF. The DNA of the CDR3 is TGTGCCAGCAGTGAGGCGGGTAGCTCCTACGAGCAGTACTTC. This sequence joins TRBV12-3 or TRBV12-4 and TRBJ2-7; possible D gene TRBD2, 5 bases. The V end was cut by 5 bases, the J end by 0 bases, with 11 bases between. CDR3 length equals 14 residues.

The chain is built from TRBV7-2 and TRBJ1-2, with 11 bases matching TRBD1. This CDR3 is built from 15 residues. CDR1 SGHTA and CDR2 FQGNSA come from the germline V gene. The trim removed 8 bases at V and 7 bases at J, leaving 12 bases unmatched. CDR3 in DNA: TGTGCCAGCGCCCGGACAGGGGGCTTTGGGGTTGGCTACACCTTC. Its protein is CASARTGGFGVGYTF.

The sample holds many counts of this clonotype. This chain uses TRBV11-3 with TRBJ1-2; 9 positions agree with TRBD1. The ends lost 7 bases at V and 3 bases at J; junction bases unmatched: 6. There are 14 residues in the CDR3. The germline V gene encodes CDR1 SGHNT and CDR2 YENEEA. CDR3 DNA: TGTGCCAGCACAAGGGACAGGGTGGACTATGGCTACACCTTC. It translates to CASTRDRVDYGYTF.

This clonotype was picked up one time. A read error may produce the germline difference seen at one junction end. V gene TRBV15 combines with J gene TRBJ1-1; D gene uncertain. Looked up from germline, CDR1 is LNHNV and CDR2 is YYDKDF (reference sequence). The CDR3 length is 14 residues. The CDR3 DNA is TGTGCCGCCAGCAGCCAAGTCCCGAACACTGAAGCTTTCTTT. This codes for CAASSQVPNTEAFF.

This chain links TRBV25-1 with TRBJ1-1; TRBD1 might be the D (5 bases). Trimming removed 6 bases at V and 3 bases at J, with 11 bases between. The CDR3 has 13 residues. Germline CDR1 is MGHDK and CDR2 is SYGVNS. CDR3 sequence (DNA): TGTGCCAGCAGGGCCAACAGGTACACTGAAGCTTTCTTT. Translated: CASRANRYTEAFF.

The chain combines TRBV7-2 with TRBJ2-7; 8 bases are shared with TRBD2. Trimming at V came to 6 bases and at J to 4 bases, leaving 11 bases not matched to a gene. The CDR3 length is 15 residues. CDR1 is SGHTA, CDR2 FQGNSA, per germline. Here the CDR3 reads CASRDIRSGTYEQYF. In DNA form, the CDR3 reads TGTGCCAGCAGGGATATACGTAGCGGGACTTACGAGCAGTACTTC.

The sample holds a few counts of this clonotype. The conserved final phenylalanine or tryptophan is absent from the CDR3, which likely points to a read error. The CDR3 coding sequence is TGTGCCAGCAGTGAAAACAGGGATGACACTGAAGCTTTCCTT. This sequence encodes CASSENRDDTEAFL. The rearrangement uses TRBV2 and TRBJ1-1; the D gene is possibly TRBD1 (6 bases). V was shortened by 2 bases and J by 3 bases, with 10 bases between the two germline ends. CDR3 length equals 14 residues. Germline CDR1 SNHLY, CDR2 FYNNEI.

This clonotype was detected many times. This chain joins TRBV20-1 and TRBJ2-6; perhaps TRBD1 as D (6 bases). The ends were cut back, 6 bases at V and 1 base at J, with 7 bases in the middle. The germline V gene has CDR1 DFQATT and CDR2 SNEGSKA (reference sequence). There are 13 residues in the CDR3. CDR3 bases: TGCAGTGCAGGACAGTCTGGGGCCAACGTCCTGACTTTC. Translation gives CSAGQSGANVLTF.

The chain's CDR3 is CSASTAGDTGELFF. Written as DNA, the CDR3 is TGCAGTGCTAGTACAGCGGGAGACACCGGGGAGCTGTTTTTT. This chain links TRBV20-1 with TRBJ2-2; 8 bases are a match to TRBD2. CDR1 is DFQATT and CDR2 is SNEGSKA in the germline V gene (reference sequence). CDR3 length: 14 residues. The V gene end was trimmed by 3 bases and the J gene end by 3 bases; junction bases not matched to a gene: 3.

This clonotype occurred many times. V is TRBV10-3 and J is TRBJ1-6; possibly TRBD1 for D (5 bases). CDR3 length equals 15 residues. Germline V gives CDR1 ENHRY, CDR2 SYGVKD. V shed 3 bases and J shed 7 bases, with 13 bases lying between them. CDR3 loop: CAISDEGPRNSPLHF. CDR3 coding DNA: TGTGCCATCAGTGATGAGGGACCGAGGAATTCACCCCTCCACTTT.

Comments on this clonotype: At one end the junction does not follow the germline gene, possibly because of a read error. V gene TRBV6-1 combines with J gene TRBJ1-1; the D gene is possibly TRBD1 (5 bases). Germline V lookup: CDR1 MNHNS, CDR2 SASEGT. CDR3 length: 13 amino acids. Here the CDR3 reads CAGSLTGRSEAFF. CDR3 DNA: TGTGCCGGCAGTCTAACAGGACGGTCCGAAGCTTTCTTT.

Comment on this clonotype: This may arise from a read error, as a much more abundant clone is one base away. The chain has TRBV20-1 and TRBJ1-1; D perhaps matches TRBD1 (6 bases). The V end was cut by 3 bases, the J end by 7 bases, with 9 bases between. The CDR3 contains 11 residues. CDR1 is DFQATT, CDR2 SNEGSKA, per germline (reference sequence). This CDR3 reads CSASGQIEAFF. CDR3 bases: TGCAGTGCTAGCGGACAGATTGAAGCTTTCTTT.

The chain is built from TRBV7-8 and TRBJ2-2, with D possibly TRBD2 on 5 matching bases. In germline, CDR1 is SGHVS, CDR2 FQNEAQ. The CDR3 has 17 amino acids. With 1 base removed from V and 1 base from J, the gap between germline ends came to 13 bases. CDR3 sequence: CASSLGREPKNTGELFF. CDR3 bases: TGTGCCAGCAGCTTAGGTAGGGAGCCGAAGAACACCGGGGAGCTGTTTTTT.

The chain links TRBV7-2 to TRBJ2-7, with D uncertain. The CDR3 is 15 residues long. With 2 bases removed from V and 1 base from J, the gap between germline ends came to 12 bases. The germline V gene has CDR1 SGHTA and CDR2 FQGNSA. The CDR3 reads CASSLFPALSYEQYF. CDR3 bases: TGTGCCAGCAGCTTATTCCCCGCCCTGTCCTACGAGCAGTACTTC.

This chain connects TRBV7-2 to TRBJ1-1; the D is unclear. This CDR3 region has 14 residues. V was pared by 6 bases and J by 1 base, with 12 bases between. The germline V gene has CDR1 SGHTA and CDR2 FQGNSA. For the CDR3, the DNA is TGTGCCAGCAGTCAGAGGCCCGCGAACACTGAAGCTTTCTTT. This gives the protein CASSQRPANTEAFF.

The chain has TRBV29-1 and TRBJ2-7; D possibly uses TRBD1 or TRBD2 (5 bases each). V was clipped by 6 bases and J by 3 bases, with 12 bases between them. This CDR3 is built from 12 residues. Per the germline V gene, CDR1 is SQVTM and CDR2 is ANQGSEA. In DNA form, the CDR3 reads TGCAGCGTAGGGCAGGGAGACTACGAGCAGTACTTC. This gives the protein CSVGQGDYEQYF.

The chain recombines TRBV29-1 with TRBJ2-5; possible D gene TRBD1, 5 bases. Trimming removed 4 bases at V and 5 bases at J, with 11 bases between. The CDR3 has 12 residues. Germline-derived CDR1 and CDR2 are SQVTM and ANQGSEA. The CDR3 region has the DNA TGCAGCGTTGCCCAGGGATGGGAGACCCAGTACTTC. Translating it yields CSVAQGWETQYF.

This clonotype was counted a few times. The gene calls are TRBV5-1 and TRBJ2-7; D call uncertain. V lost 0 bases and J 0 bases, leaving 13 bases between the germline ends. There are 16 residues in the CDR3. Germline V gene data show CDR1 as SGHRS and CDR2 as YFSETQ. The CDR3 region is CASSLGVSSASYEQYF. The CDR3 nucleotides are TGCGCCAGCAGCTTGGGAGTCAGTTCAGCCTCCTACGAGCAGTACTTC.

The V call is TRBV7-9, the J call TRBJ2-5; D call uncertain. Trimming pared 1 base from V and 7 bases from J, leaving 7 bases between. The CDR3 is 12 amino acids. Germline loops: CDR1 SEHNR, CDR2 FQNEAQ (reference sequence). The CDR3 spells CASSLVKGTQYF. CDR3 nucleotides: TGTGCCAGCAGCTTAGTGAAGGGGACCCAGTACTTC. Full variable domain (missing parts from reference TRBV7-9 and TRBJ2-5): DTGVSQNPRHKITKRGQNVTFRCDPISEHNRLYWYRQTLGQGPEFLTYFQNEAQLEKSRLLSDRFSAERPKGSFSTLEIQRTEQGDSAMYLCASSLVKGTQYFGPGTRLLVL.